This note documents a single TCR beta chain sequence. CDR3 length: 14 residues. Trimming removed 4 bases from V and 8 bases from J; junction bases left unmatched: 6. The V gene's germline CDR1 is SNHLY and CDR2 FYNNEI. These data belong to a study of blood T cell repertoires in COVID-19. Study-level information: The samples span acute and convalescent COVID-19 from the United States, Italy and Spain.

Sequencing used immunoSEQ multiplex PCR; TCRdb keeps in-frame clones, though not all of them. The sample carries almost 500,000 clones, 80% to 90% recorded once. Participants came from around 25 US areas, aged about 18 to 95 years. Allocation to cohorts depended on clinical history reported by the participants. This sequence was found in a woman between 55 and 75 years old who had recovered from COVID-19. The specimen sequenced was PBMCs or T cells enriched from blood (not recorded which). The rearrangement joins TRBV2 to TRBJ2-2, with 8 bases aligning to TRBD1. CDR3: CASSVDRGGGELFF. CDR3 nucleotides: TGTGCCAGCAGTGTAGACAGGGGAGGAGGGGAGCTGTTTTTT. Filled out from reference TRBV2 and TRBJ2-2, the complete variable domain reads EPEVTQTPSHQVTQMGQEVILRCVPISNHLYFYWYRQILGQKVEFLVSFYNNEISEKSEIFDDQFSVERPDGSNFTLKIRSTKLEDSAMYFCASSVDRGGGELFFGEGSRLTVL.